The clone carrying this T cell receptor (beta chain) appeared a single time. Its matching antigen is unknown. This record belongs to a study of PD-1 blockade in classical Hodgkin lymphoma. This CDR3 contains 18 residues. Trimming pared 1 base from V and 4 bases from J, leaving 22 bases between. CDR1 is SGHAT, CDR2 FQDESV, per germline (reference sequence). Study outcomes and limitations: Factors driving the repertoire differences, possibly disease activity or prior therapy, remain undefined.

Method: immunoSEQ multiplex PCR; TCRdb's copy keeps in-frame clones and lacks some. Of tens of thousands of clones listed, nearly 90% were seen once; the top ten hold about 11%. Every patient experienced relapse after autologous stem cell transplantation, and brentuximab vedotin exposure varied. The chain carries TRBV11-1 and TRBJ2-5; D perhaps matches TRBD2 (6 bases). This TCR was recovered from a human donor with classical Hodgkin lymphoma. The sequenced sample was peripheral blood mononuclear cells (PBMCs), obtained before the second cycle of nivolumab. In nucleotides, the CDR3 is TGTGCCAGCAGCTTAGGAGGTCGGCGGGGAGGAGTGGGAGAGACCCAGTACTTC. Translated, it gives CASSLGGRRGGVGETQYF.